Listed below are T cell receptor beta chains from one sample, sequenced in a study of cytomegalovirus exposure and HLA in healthy donors. Repertoires were generated with immunoSEQ multiplex PCR, while TCRdb's copy carries only in-frame clones and drops some. Altogether about 140,000 clones are present, roughly 76% being singletons, with the ten largest covering roughly 1.6%. Sequencing was performed on PBMCs. The receptors stem from a female donor in good health and CMV-seronegative. Each CDR3 is given with its conserved first and last residue. A D gene is named only where the DNA matches it firmly. Expanded clones are given a class, and other clones once, few, many or no size at all.

v_gene	d_gene	j_gene	abundance	CDR3nt	CDR3aa
TRBV27	TRBD2	TRBJ2-7	.	TGTGCCAGCAGTTTATACCCCGAAGGAGCGGGGGCCTACGAGCAGTACTTC	CASSLYPEGAGAYEQYF
TRBV10-1	.	TRBJ2-6	.	TGCGCCAGCAGTGAGGGGCCCACGTCTGGGGCCAACGTCCTGACTTTC	CASSEGPTSGANVLTF
TRBV5-6	.	TRBJ1-5	few	TGTGCCAGCAGCCGGGGGAATCAGCCCCAGCATTTT	CASSRGNQPQHF
TRBV5-6	TRBD2	TRBJ2-5	once	TGTGCCAGCAGCTGGACTAGCGGGGGGGGTTTGAGGGAGACCCAGTACTTC	CASSWTSGGGLRETQYF
TRBV6-1	.	TRBJ2-6	.	TGTGCCAGCAGTGACGGACAGTTCCGCTCTGGGGCCAACGTCCTGACTTTC	CASSDGQFRSGANVLTF
TRBV19	.	TRBJ1-5	.	TGTGCCAGTAGTATCGGGGGAATCGGCAATCAGCCCCAGCATTTT	CASSIGGIGNQPQHF
TRBV5-3	TRBD1	TRBJ1-1	.	TGTGCCAGAAGCTTGGGACAGGGGGCCGGGGCGAACACTGAAGCTTTCTTT	CARSLGQGAGANTEAFF
TRBV6-5	TRBD1	TRBJ2-7	.	TGTGCCAGCAGTTACTCGACAGGGCAGTCCGCCCGACAGTACTTC	CASSYSTGQSARQYF
TRBV6-6	.	TRBJ1-1	.	TGTGCCAGCAGTTACAAACGAAGGGGGGGAAACACTGAAGCTTTCTTT	CASSYKRRGGNTEAFF
TRBV7-6	.	TRBJ2-6	.	TGTGCCAGCAGCGGGATGGGGGCTTTACGCTCTGGGGCCAACGTCCTGACTTTC	CASSGMGALRSGANVLTF
TRBV19	.	TRBJ1-3	few	TGTGCCAGTAGGTACAGGGAATCGGGAAACACCATATATTTT	CASRYRESGNTIYF
TRBV27	.	TRBJ1-2	.	TGTGCCAGCAGAAGTAGTGGGGCCTATGGCTACACCTTC	CASRSSGAYGYTF
TRBV28	TRBD2	TRBJ2-7	.	TGTGCCAGCAGTCTAATAGCGGGGGTCCCCTACGAGCAGTACTTC	CASSLIAGVPYEQYF
TRBV7-7	.	TRBJ2-2	few	TGTGCTAGCAGCAAGAGCACAGTGTCGGGGGAGCTGTTTTTT	CASSKSTVSGELFF
TRBV7-9	.	TRBJ1-4	.	TGTGCCAGCAGCTTAGCGGTAGTTAATGAAAAACTGTTTTTT	CASSLAVVNEKLFF
TRBV11-2	.	TRBJ1-5	.	TGTGCCAGCAGCTTAGCAGCAGGTTATCAGCCCCAGCATTTT	CASSLAAGYQPQHF
TRBV7-6	TRBD2	TRBJ2-7	.	TGTGCCAGCAGCCAGGGACTAGCGGGGGGCACCTACGAGCAGTACTTC	CASSQGLAGGTYEQYF
TRBV6-5	.	TRBJ1-4	few	TGTGCCAGCAGGCGGGGGAGAACTAATGAAAAACTGTTTTTT	CASRRGRTNEKLFF
TRBV2	.	TRBJ2-7	.	TGTGCCAGCAGTGACCACGAGCAGTACTTC	CASSDHEQYF
TRBV6-4	.	TRBJ2-6	few	TGTGCCAGCAGTGAAAACTTCCAGGGTGACTCTGGGGCCAACGTCCTGACTTTC	CASSENFQGDSGANVLTF
TRBV10-1	TRBD2	TRBJ2-7	.	TGCGCCAGCAGCCCCGAGCGCCTAGCGGGAGTGAACGAGCAGTACTTC	CASSPERLAGVNEQYF
TRBV9	.	TRBJ1-1	.	TGTGCCAGCAGCACCGGGGTGACTGAAGCTTTCTTT	CASSTGVTEAFF
TRBV9	.	TRBJ2-1	.	TGTGCCAGCAGCGTCTACTACAATGAGCAGTTCTTC	CASSVYYNEQFF
TRBV7-9	TRBD2	TRBJ2-5	.	TGTGCCAGCAGCTTCGCGCGGGAGACGGTTCGGCAAGAGACCCAGTACTTC	CASSFARETVRQETQYF
TRBV6-1	.	TRBJ2-6	few	TGTGCCAGCAGTGAACTTCAGTCTGGGGCCAACGTCCTGACTTTC	CASSELQSGANVLTF
TRBV15	TRBD1	TRBJ1-1	.	TGTGCCACCAGCAGAATAGACAGGGTGAACACTGAAGCTTTCTTT	CATSRIDRVNTEAFF
TRBV7-8	TRBD2	TRBJ2-1	.	TGTGCCAGCTTGGGGGGAGCGGGGGGGCCCGATGAGCAGTTCTTC	CASLGGAGGPDEQFF
TRBV6-1	TRBD1	TRBJ2-2	few	TGTGCCAGCAGTGAGAGATGGCCAGGGGGTACGAACACCGGGGAGCTGTTTTTT	CASSERWPGGTNTGELFF
TRBV5-1	.	TRBJ2-1	.	TGCGCCAGCAGCTTGGGTACGGGCTACAATGAGCAGTTCTTC	CASSLGTGYNEQFF
TRBV5-5	TRBD1	TRBJ2-5	.	TGTGCCAGCATCCCACAGGGGTTCCGGGAGACCCAGTACTTC	CASIPQGFRETQYF
TRBV10-3	.	TRBJ1-2	.	TGTGCCATAAAGGCCCAGGGGTCTAACTATGGCTACACCTTC	CAIKAQGSNYGYTF
TRBV6-1	.	TRBJ2-5	once	TGTGCCAGCAGTGAAGGGGGGCTGGGGGAGACCCAGTACTTC	CASSEGGLGETQYF
TRBV9	TRBD1	TRBJ1-5	.	TGTGCCAGCAGCGCCGGGACAGGGCCTCTTCAGCCCCAGCATTTT	CASSAGTGPLQPQHF
TRBV6-1	.	TRBJ2-7	few	TGTGCCAGCAGTGCCCGCGGGACTTCCTACGAGCAGTACTTC	CASSARGTSYEQYF